The entry below describes one T cell receptor (beta chain). The table came from immunoSEQ multiplex PCR; TCRdb's copy has only in-frame clones and leaves some out. The data show tens of thousands of clones, with roughly 83% seen just once and more than 30% held by the top ten. The sample comes from a study of control samples from healthy donors and cancer patients. V was trimmed by 4 bases and J by 3 bases, leaving 10 bases between them. Germline V lookup: CDR1 MDHEN, CDR2 SYDVKM. CDR3 length equals 13 residues. The sample taken for sequencing was PBMCs. This sequence joins TRBV28 and TRBJ2-7, with D perhaps assigned TRBD1 or TRBD2 (5 bases each). The TCR comes from a man between 65 and 85 years old with lung cancer. The chain's CDR3 is CASSSRGRYEQYF. The CDR3 nucleotides read TGTGCCAGCAGTTCACGGGGCCGCTACGAGCAGTACTTC. Filled out from reference TRBV28 and TRBJ2-7, the complete variable domain reads DVKVTQSSRYLVKRTGEKVFLECVQDMDHENMFWYRQDPGLGLRLIYFSYDVKMKEKGDIPEGYSVSREKKERFSLILESASTNQTSMYLCASSSRGRYEQYFGPGTRLTVT.